This T cell receptor (beta chain) was sequenced in a study of radiation and T cells in renal cell carcinoma. Time point given: baseline pretreatment blood. Stated treatment: 15 Gy SBRT to primary tumor, nephrectomy 4 weeks later. This renal cell carcinoma was of the clear cell type. Comments on this clone: This CDR3 is also generated by other DNA sequences in the sample.

This CDR3 region has 18 residues. V lost 2 bases and J lost 0; bases outside the gene matches: 8. The V gene's germline CDR1 is SGHRS and CDR2 YFSETQ. The protocol was immunoSEQ multiplex PCR, while the TCRdb copy is restricted to in-frame clones and leaves out a portion. The sample includes about 160,000 clones, about 88% of them seen just once. The TCR originated in a woman in her 70s with renal cell carcinoma. This sequence joins TRBV5-1 and TRBJ2-3, with 11 nucleotides matching TRBD2. Specimen: blood, collected from a patient whose treatment included radiotherapy and nephrectomy. The CDR3: CASSLTSGGDTSTDTQYF. The CDR3 bases are TGCGCCAGCAGCTTAACTAGCGGGGGTGATACTAGCACAGATACGCAGTATTTT.